Given below is one T cell receptor beta chain in context. Germline V gives CDR1 MNHNS, CDR2 SASEGT. With 2 bases removed from V and 3 bases from J, the gap between germline ends came to 17 bases. The CDR3 loop spans 17 amino acids. Authors' processing steps: Researchers report that nucleated cell counts were estimated from reference gene primer amplification. Some clones are missing from TCRdb's copy, which holds only in-frame ones; the method was immunoSEQ multiplex PCR. D and trimming were read from the DNA, whereas the V and J calls and clone size are those reported in that table. The table includes some 700,000 clones, more than 80% detected once. These data belong to a study of blood T cell repertoires in COVID-19. Study information: Some COVID-19 samples were acute and others convalescent; all came from the United States, Italy and Spain. Sample material is recorded as cDNA or gDNA derived from T cells, B-cell-depleted T cells, or PBMCs.

The receptor was derived from a woman under 30 with acute or convalescent COVID-19. The chain joins TRBV6-1 to TRBJ1-3; D is uncertain. Sequencing was performed on peripheral blood. The CDR3 region is CASSELRAYSFGNTIYF. For the CDR3, the DNA is TGTGCCAGCAGTGAACTTAGAGCGTATAGTTTTGGAAACACCATATATTTT.